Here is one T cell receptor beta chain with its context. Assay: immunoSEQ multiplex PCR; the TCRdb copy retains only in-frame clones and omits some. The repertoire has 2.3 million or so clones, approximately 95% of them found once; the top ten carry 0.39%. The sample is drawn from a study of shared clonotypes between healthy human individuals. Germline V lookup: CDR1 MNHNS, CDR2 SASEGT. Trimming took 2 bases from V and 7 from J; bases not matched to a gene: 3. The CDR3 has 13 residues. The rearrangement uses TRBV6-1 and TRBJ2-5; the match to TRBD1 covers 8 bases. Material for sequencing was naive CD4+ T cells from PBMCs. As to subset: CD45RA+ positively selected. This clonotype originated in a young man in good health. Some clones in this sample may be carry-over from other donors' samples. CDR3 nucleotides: TGTGCCAGCAGTGAAAGACAGGGGTTGACCCAGTACTTC. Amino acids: CASSERQGLTQYF.